This T cell receptor beta chain was sequenced in a study of cytomegalovirus exposure and HLA in healthy donors. This CDR3 has 15 residues. Germline loops: CDR1 MNHEY, CDR2 SVGAGI. V was clipped by 1 base and J by 4 bases; unmatched bases: 3. PCR amplification relied on 60 Vbeta primers (plus 13 Jbeta primers). Here immunoSEQ multiplex PCR was the method, and the copy in TCRdb shows in-frame clones only, minus some. The data show 150,000 to 200,000 clones, roughly 74% seen once. General study points: The study labeled around 160 TCR beta chains cytomegalovirus-associated.

Comment on this clone: Its target is unknown.

This sequence was found in a woman between 35 and 50 years old in good health and CMV-seropositive. This chain uses TRBV6-5 with TRBJ2-4, with TRBD1 matching over 8 bases. Sequencing input: PBMCs. Written as DNA, the CDR3 is TGTGCCAGCAGTTACTGGACAGGGCAAAAAAACATTCAGTACTTC. It is translated as CASSYWTGQKNIQYF.